The next 30 T cell receptor beta chains were all read from a single sample in a study of blood T cells in healthy people across ages. Next came a second PCR, run for about 6 to 12 cycles, which used a sample-barcoded 5' primer along with a J-beta primer mix. TCRdb passed the 5' RACE reads through MiXCR, listing each CDR3 protein once. The table includes about 1.7 million distinct CDR3 sequences, roughly 27% detected once. Sequencing was carried out using blood. All receptors come from a woman in her 30s in good health.

This clonotype was seen more than once but under ten times. This rearrangement joins TRBV10-3 to TRBJ1-1; the D is unclear. Trimming removed 3 bases at V and 7 bases at J, with 9 bases between. The CDR3 is 12 residues long. Germline CDR1 reads ENHRY; CDR2 reads SYGVKD. Here the CDR3 DNA reads TGTGCCATCAGTGACGGGCAGGTTGAAGCTTTCTTT. Amino acid sequence: CAISDGQVEAFF.

This sequence joins TRBV6-8 and TRBJ2-1, with 12 nucleotides matching TRBD2. This CDR3 has 15 residues. Germline values: CDR1 MNHGY, CDR2 SAAAGT. Trimming cost V 7 bases and J 8 bases; bases outside gene matches: 9. DNA for the CDR3: TGTGCCAGCACCTACTCGACTAGCGGGAGAGATGAGCAGTTCTTC. This gives the protein CASTYSTSGRDEQFF.

This clonotype showed up many times. V usage is TRBV6-1 and J usage is TRBJ2-1; D remains ambiguous. From germline, CDR1 is MNHNS and CDR2 SASEGT. The CDR3 covers 9 residues. Trimming removed 6 bases at V and 6 bases at J, with 0 bases between. CDR3 DNA: TGTGCCAGCAGCAATGAGCAGTTCTTC. This encodes CASSNEQFF.

The CDR3 region has the DNA TGTGCCAGCAGTTATGGTTGGGAAAATGAGCAGTTCTTC. This codes for CASSYGWENEQFF. The gene calls are TRBV6-2 or TRBV6-3 and TRBJ2-1; D is uncertain. The germline V gene has CDR1 MNHEY and CDR2 SVGEGT. The length of the CDR3 is 13 residues. V was cut by 3 bases and J by 7 bases, with 10 bases left in between.

This clonotype has only one observation. Being one base from a much bigger clone, this may be a read error. V usage is TRBV29-1 and J usage is TRBJ2-7; TRBD1 matches at 7 bases. Germline V lookup: CDR1 SQVTM, CDR2 ANQGSEA. The CDR3 has 14 amino acids. CDR3 sequence (DNA): TGCCGCGTTGAAGGGGGCTACACCTTCAACGAGCAGTACTTC. Translating it yields CRVEGGYTFNEQYF.

The V gene is TRBV11-3, the J gene TRBJ2-7; 8 nucleotides agree with TRBD2. The trim removed 7 bases at V and 7 bases at J, leaving 18 bases unmatched. The CDR3 is made up of 16 amino acids. Germline V gives CDR1 SGHNT, CDR2 YENEEA. In DNA form, the CDR3 reads TGTGCCAGCAACATCGCCGGGGGGGCGTTCGTAGTTGAGCAGTACTTC. This gives the protein CASNIAGGAFVVEQYF.

The chain has TRBV20-1 and TRBJ1-4; D is ambiguous. V gave up 4 bases and J gave up 8 bases, with 8 bases separating them. The CDR3 is made up of 11 amino acids. Looked up from germline, CDR1 is DFQATT and CDR2 is SNEGSKA (reference sequence). This chain's CDR3 is CSATFGEKLFF. In nucleotides, the CDR3 is TGCAGTGCTACTTTTGGCGAAAAACTGTTTTTT.

The chain uses TRBV7-2 and TRBJ1-2; 9 nucleotides agree with TRBD1. Trimming removed 1 base from V and 12 bases from J; junction bases left unmatched: 6. CDR3 length: 13 residues. Germline CDR1 is SGHTA and CDR2 is FQGNSA. DNA of the CDR3: TGTGCCAGCAGCTTAGAACGGGACAGGGTCGACACCTTC. Its translation is CASSLERDRVDTF.

CDR3 amino acids: CASSLAPRAGNQPQHF. CDR3 nucleotides: TGCGCCAGCAGCTTGGCCCCACGGGCGGGCAATCAGCCCCAGCATTTT. The chain carries TRBV5-1 and TRBJ1-5, with D unresolved. This CDR3 is built from 16 residues. The germline CDR1 and CDR2 sequences are SGHRS and YFSETQ. Trimming removed 0 bases from V and 2 bases from J, with 12 bases in between.

This clonotype appeared a few times. The chain joins TRBV15 to TRBJ2-5; weak D call: TRBD1 (5 bases). The CDR3 has 17 residues. V gave up 1 base and J gave up 4 bases, with 19 bases separating them. Germline V CDR1 and CDR2: LNHNV, YYDKDF (reference sequence). DNA of the CDR3: TGTGCCACCAGCAGAGGACCCCCCGCAGGGTCCGGAGAGACCCAGTACTTC. Encoded protein: CATSRGPPAGSGETQYF.

J is TRBJ2-3 and V is TRBV20-1; TRBD2 agrees at 8 bases. The junction had 11 bases not matched to a gene; V was cut back by 6 bases and J by 6 bases. The length of the CDR3 is 14 residues. Germline V gene lookup returns CDR1 DFQATT and CDR2 SNEGSKA (reference sequence). This CDR3 reads CSARRAGEGDTQYF. In DNA form, the CDR3 reads TGCAGTGCCCGTCGAGCGGGAGAGGGGGATACGCAGTATTTT.

This rearrangement joins TRBV5-1 to TRBJ1-3; 10 positions match TRBD1. There are 15 residues in the CDR3. V was pared by 2 bases and J by 2 bases, with 1 base of the junction left unmatched. In germline, CDR1 is SGHRS, CDR2 YFSETQ. CDR3 protein: CASSLDRGPGNTIYF. The CDR3 nucleotides read TGCGCCAGCAGCTTAGACAGGGGGCCTGGAAACACCATATATTTT. Variable domain in full (rest from reference TRBV5-1 and TRBJ1-3): KAGVTQTPRYLIKTRGQQVTLSCSPISGHRSVSWYQQTPGQGLQFLFEYFSETQRNKGNFPGRFSGRQFSNSRSEMNVSTLELGDSALYLCASSLDRGPGNTIYFGEGSWLTVV.

The chain links TRBV5-1 to TRBJ2-3; D not certain. Germline V gene sequence: CDR1 SGHRS, CDR2 YFSETQ. Trimming left V 1 base short and J 5 bases short, with 14 bases between. The CDR3 contains 15 residues. The CDR3 here is CASSLFQPTKDTQYF. CDR3 nucleotide sequence: TGCGCCAGCAGCTTGTTTCAGCCCACCAAAGATACGCAGTATTTT.

This clonotype was observed a few times. The chain couples TRBV7-6 to TRBJ1-4; possible D gene TRBD1, 6 bases. Germline assignment: CDR1 SGHVS and CDR2 FNYEAQ. The CDR3 sequence is 15 residues long. Trimming shortened V by 5 bases and J by 10 bases, and 20 bases separated the two germline ends. The CDR3 loop reads CASSRAGAEVGKLFF. In nucleotides, the CDR3 is TGTGCCAGCAGCCGCGCAGGGGCGGAGGTCGGAAAACTGTTTTTT.

This clonotype was seen more than once but under ten times. The chain links TRBV5-1 to TRBJ1-5; 10 nucleotides match TRBD1. Germline V gene lookup returns CDR1 SGHRS and CDR2 YFSETQ. This CDR3 comprises 15 residues. V lost 3 bases and J lost 9; bases outside the gene matches: 9. CDR3 nucleotide sequence: TGCGCCAGCAGCTCCGGGACAGGGGATAGACGGCCCCAGCATTTT. Encoded protein: CASSSGTGDRRPQHF.

This clonotype occurred a few times. The V call is TRBV20-1, the J call TRBJ2-7; possibly TRBD1 for D (6 bases). Germline V gene data show CDR1 as DFQATT and CDR2 as SNEGSKA (reference sequence). The CDR3 is 13 residues long. Trimming removed 1 base from V and 3 bases from J, with 10 bases in between. CDR3 DNA: TGCAGTGCTAGAGCGCAGGGGCGCTACGAGCAGTACTTC. Its protein is CSARAQGRYEQYF.

This clonotype was seen at least ten times. In DNA, the CDR3 is TGTGCCAGCAGCTTTCTTGGAGGTGGGACCTATGGCTACACCTTC. It codes for CASSFLGGGTYGYTF. The chain couples TRBV5-6 to TRBJ1-2; TRBD1 might be the D (5 bases). This CDR3 contains 15 residues. V lost 2 bases and J 4 bases, leaving 15 bases between the germline ends. Germline CDR1 and CDR2: SGHDT and YYEEEE.

This clonotype was counted many times. This chain uses TRBV10-2 with TRBJ2-7, with TRBD1 matching 9 bases. Germline V gene sequence: CDR1 WSHSY, CDR2 SAAADI. The CDR3 consists of 15 residues. V shed 2 bases and J 5 bases; nucleotides not matched to a gene: 7. The CDR3 is CASSEPGQGMNEQYF. CDR3 nucleotides: TGCGCCAGCAGTGAGCCGGGACAGGGAATGAACGAGCAGTACTTC.

This chain joins TRBV3-1 and TRBJ1-2; D remains ambiguous. The CDR3 consists of 11 residues. In germline, CDR1 is LGHDT, CDR2 YNNKEL (reference sequence). V was cut by 10 bases and J by 3 bases, with 9 bases left in between. CDR3 in amino acids: CATAGDYGYTF. The CDR3 nucleotides are TGTGCCACTGCTGGGGACTATGGCTACACCTTC.

As DNA, the CDR3 is TGTGCCAGCAGTGGGGGACAGCGTAACACTGAAGCTTTCTTT. Its translation is CASSGGQRNTEAFF. The chain is built from TRBV6-6 and TRBJ1-1; 7 nucleotides line up with TRBD1. The CDR3 covers 14 residues. Germline CDR1 reads MNHNY; CDR2 reads SVGAGI (reference sequence). V gave up 5 bases and J gave up 2 bases; unmatched junction bases: 5.

This clonotype appeared a few times. The J gene is TRBJ2-7, the V gene TRBV2, with TRBD1 matching over 10 bases. CDR1 and CDR2 from the germline V gene are SNHLY and FYNNEI. The CDR3 totals 13 residues. V trimming: 9 bases; J trimming: 7 bases; junction bases outside the gene matches: 9. Here the CDR3 DNA reads TGTGCCAGGTCGATGGGACAGGGGTGGGAGCAGTACTTC. This codes for CARSMGQGWEQYF.

For this clonotype: With a much larger clone just one base away, this may be a read error. The V and J genes are TRBV7-2 and TRBJ2-7; either TRBD1 or TRBD2 may fit D (6 bases each). The CDR3 is 14 amino acids. Germline V lookup: CDR1 SGHTA, CDR2 FQGNSA. V lost 5 bases and J 6 bases, leaving 17 bases between the germline ends. The chain's CDR3 is CASSPQGRGVEQYF. The CDR3 DNA reads as TGTGCCAGCAGCCCCCAGGGGCGGGGAGTCGAGCAGTACTTC.

The chain recombines TRBV12-3 or TRBV12-4 with TRBJ2-5, with 9 bases matching TRBD1. There are 13 residues in the CDR3. Trimming removed 7 bases from V and 3 bases from J; junction bases left unmatched: 3. The CDR3 reads CASIRTGEETQYF. The CDR3 DNA reads as TGTGCCAGCATTCGGACAGGGGAAGAGACCCAGTACTTC.

The chain employs TRBV20-1 and TRBJ2-1; TRBD1 aligns across 10 bases. CDR3 length equals 16 residues. Per the germline V gene, CDR1 is DFQATT and CDR2 is SNEGSKA (reference sequence). V lost 3 bases and J lost 2; bases outside the gene matches: 7. CDR3 sequence: CSARPNGQGAYNEQFF. In DNA, the CDR3 is TGCAGTGCTAGGCCTAACGGACAGGGGGCCTACAATGAGCAGTTCTTC.

This clonotype was detected only once. The rearrangement joins TRBV7-9 to TRBJ1-1; no clear D. Germline V gene data show CDR1 as SEHNR and CDR2 as FQNEAQ (reference sequence). This CDR3 is built from 14 residues. V dropped 1 base and J dropped 5 bases, with 11 bases sitting between them. In nucleotides, the CDR3 is TGTGCCAGCAGCTTAGGGGTGGCGGGAACTGAAGCTTTCTTT. Its protein is CASSLGVAGTEAFF.

The V gene is TRBV5-6, the J gene TRBJ2-1; D not resolved. This CDR3 has 14 amino acids. Between the trimmed V and J ends, which lost 4 bases and 6 bases, there was a span of 14 bases. Germline V gives CDR1 SGHDT, CDR2 YYEEEE. Here the CDR3 reads CASSATWVSNEQFF. DNA for the CDR3: TGTGCCAGCAGCGCGACGTGGGTATCCAATGAGCAGTTCTTC.

About this clonotype: One end of the junction is discordant with germline, which a read error may explain. This chain links TRBV7-9 with TRBJ2-5, with TRBD2 matching over 10 bases. CDR3 size: 17 residues. CDR1 and CDR2 from the germline V gene are SEHNR and FQNEAQ (reference sequence). The CDR3 sequence: CAGSLFLTSGAQETQYF. In nucleotides, the CDR3 is TGTGCCGGCAGCTTGTTTTTAACTAGCGGGGCTCAAGAGACCCAGTACTTC.

Comment on this clonotype: Being one base from a much bigger clone, this may be a read error. The chain couples TRBV5-1 to TRBJ2-5; D remains unclear. The CDR3 sequence is 13 residues long. The ends were cut back, 4 bases at V and 5 bases at J, with 12 bases in the middle. Per the germline V gene, CDR1 is SGHRS and CDR2 is YFSETQ. CDR3 nucleotides: TGCGCCAGCAGCCGAACTGCGTGGGAGACCCAGTACTTC. Amino acids: CASSRTAWETQYF.

This clonotype appeared a few times. It may be a read error: a sequence one base away is much more abundant. The V and J genes are TRBV29-1 and TRBJ2-5, with 8 bases matching TRBD2. Germline CDR1 is SQVTM and CDR2 is ANQGSEA. The CDR3 is made up of 14 amino acids. Germline trimming cut 4 bases from V and 11 bases from J; bases unmatched to any gene: 15. The chain's CDR3 is CSVVGTRNYHEQYF. The DNA for the CDR3 is TGCAGCGTTGTAGGGACTAGAAACTATCATGAGCAGTACTTC. The whole variable domain, filled in from reference TRBV29-1 and TRBJ2-5, reads SAVISQKPSRDICQRGTSLTIQCQVDSQVTMMFWYRQQPGQSLTLIATANQGSEATYESGFVIDKFPISRPNLTFSTLTVSNMSPEDSSIYLCSVVGTRNYHEQYFGPGTRLLVL.

This clonotype was counted a few times. V usage is TRBV29-1 and J usage is TRBJ2-3; 7 bases align to TRBD2. CDR1 is SQVTM, CDR2 ANQGSEA, per germline. This CDR3 is 14 amino acids long. Trimming cost V 2 bases and J 10 bases; bases outside gene matches: 12. CDR3 loop: CSVELSGEIYSQYF. CDR3 DNA sequence: TGCAGCGTTGAATTGAGCGGGGAAATCTACTCGCAGTATTTT.